This T cell receptor (beta chain) was found in a study of shared clonotypes between healthy human individuals. The data were produced by immunoSEQ multiplex PCR, yet TCRdb's version contains in-frame clones alone and is incomplete. The sample lists about 960,000 clones; more than 75% were seen once. This clone was detected once. The TCR sequence derives from a man aged 18-30 years in good health. The sample consisted of memory CD4+ T cells sorted from blood. Subset denoted: CD45RA-negative fraction.

The CDR3, as DNA: TGTGCCAGCAGCCGAGGGGGCAATCAGCCCCAGCATTTT. Protein: CASSRGGNQPQHF. The chain carries TRBV5-4 and TRBJ1-5; a possible D gene is TRBD1 (5 bases). V lost 4 bases to trimming and J lost 2 bases, with 7 bases between them. The CDR3 is 13 residues long. In germline, CDR1 is SGHNT, CDR2 YYREEE (reference sequence).